This note documents a single T cell receptor beta chain sequence. This record belongs to a study of blood T cell repertoires in COVID-19. Cohort placement rested on clinical history that participants reported themselves. Two negative PCRs, clearance, or symptom resolution were required of recovered Cohort 3 donors. In the original workflow: Reference gene primer amplification gave nucleated cell count estimates. Libraries were prepared by immunoSEQ multiplex PCR; TCRdb keeps only in-frame clonotypes and omits some of them. That table gives V, J and clone size, and the DNA gave D and trimming. The table has around 210,000 clones, approximately 88% seen once. The CDR3 contains 15 residues. Germline V gene data show CDR1 as MNHEY and CDR2 as SMNVEV (reference sequence). The junction had 8 bases not matched to a gene; V was cut back by 2 bases and J by 6 bases.

The source material was PBMCs or T cells enriched from blood (not recorded which). The genes are TRBV27 and TRBJ1-2, with 8 nucleotides matching TRBD1. This receptor was taken from a woman under 30 who had recovered from COVID-19. The CDR3 DNA reads TGTGCCAGCAGTTTAAGGGACAGGAGAATAGATGGCTACACCTTC. Translated, it gives CASSLRDRRIDGYTF.